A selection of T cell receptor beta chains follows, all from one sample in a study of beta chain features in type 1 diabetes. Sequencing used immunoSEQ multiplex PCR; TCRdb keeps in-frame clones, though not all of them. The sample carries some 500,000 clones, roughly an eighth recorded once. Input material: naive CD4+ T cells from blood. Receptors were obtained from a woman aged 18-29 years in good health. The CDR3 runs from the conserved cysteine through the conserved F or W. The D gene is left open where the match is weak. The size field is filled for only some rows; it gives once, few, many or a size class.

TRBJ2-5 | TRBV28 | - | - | TGTGCCAGCGATTCCAGCCGGGAGACCCAGTACTTC | CASDSSRETQYF
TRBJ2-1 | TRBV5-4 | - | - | TGTGCCAGCAGGATTCTAGGGTACGGGAATGAGCAGTTCTTC | CASRILGYGNEQFF
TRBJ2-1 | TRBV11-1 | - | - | TGTGCCAGCAGTCCAGATTACTACAATGAGCAGTTCTTC | CASSPDYYNEQFF
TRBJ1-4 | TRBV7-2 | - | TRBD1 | TGTGCCAGCAGCGAAGGACAGGGCCTTAATGAAAAACTGTTTTTT | CASSEGQGLNEKLFF
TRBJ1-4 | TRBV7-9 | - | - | TGTGCCAGCAGCTTACAGCTGGAAAAACTGTTTTTT | CASSLQLEKLFF
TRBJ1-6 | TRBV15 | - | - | TGTGCCACCAGCAGAGAAGTCTCAGGGGCACCCCTCCACTTT | CATSREVSGAPLHF
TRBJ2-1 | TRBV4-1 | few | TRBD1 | TGCGCCAGCAGCCAGGCCGGGACAGCCTACAATGAGCAGTTCTTC | CASSQAGTAYNEQFF
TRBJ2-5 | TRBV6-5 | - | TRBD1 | TGTGCCAGCAGCCCGAGGGGGACAGGGGTCGAGACCCAGTACTTC | CASSPRGTGVETQYF
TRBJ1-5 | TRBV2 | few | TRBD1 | TGTGCCAGCAGTCGACAGGGGGCGAGTTGGCCCCAGCATTTT | CASSRQGASWPQHF
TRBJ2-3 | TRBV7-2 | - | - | TGTGCCAGCAGCTTACAACCGAGCAGCACAGATACGCAGTATTTT | CASSLQPSSTDTQYF
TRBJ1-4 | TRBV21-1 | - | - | TGTGCCAACCGCGCATCGAGTAATGAAAAACTGTTTTTT | CANRASSNEKLFF
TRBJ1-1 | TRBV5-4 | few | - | TGTGCCAGCAGCTTGATGCAGGGCAACACTGAAGCTTTCTTT | CASSLMQGNTEAFF
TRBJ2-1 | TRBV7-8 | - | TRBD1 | TGTGCCAGCAGCTTCCAGGGTAAAAGGGGGCCCTCCTACAATGAGCAGTTCTTC | CASSFQGKRGPSYNEQFF
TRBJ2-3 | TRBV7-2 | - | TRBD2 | TGTGCCAGCAGCTTACAAGGGGGACTAGCGGGCACAGATACGCAGTATTTT | CASSLQGGLAGTDTQYF
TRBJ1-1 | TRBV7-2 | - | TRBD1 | TGTGCCAGCAGCTTAGAGGCCAGGGGGGCTTTCTTT | CASSLEARGAFF
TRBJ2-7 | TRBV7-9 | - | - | TGTGCCAGCAGCCCCCGGACCTCCGGAATGGGCTATTCCTACGAGCAGTACTTC | CASSPRTSGMGYSYEQYF
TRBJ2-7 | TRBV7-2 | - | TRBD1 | TGTGCCAGCAGCTGGACAGGGGGCTCCTACGAGCAGTACTTC | CASSWTGGSYEQYF
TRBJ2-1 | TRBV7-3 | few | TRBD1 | TGTGCCAGCAGTCCCGGGACAGGGTACAATGAGCAGTTCTTC | CASSPGTGYNEQFF
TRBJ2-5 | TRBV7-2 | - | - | TGTGCCAGCAGCTTAGGCGGGATGGGCCAAGAGACCCAGTACTTC | CASSLGGMGQETQYF
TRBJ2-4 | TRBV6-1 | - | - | TGTGCCAGCAGTGAGCAGCAGGGAACGGACATTCAGTACTTC | CASSEQQGTDIQYF
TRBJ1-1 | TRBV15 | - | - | TGTGCCACCAGCGAAAGATCTGAAGCTTTCTTT | CATSERSEAFF
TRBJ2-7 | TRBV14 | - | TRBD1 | TGTGCCAGCAGCCAAGCCCGACAGGGCGGTTACGAGCAGTACTTC | CASSQARQGGYEQYF
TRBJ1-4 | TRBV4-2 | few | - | TGTGCCAGCAGCCAGGCCCAAAGGGCTGGCGGTGGAAAACTGTTTTTT | CASSQAQRAGGGKLFF
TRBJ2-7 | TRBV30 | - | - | TGTGCCTGGAGACGAGAGTACGAGCAGTACTTC | CAWRREYEQYF
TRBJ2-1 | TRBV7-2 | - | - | TGTGCCAGCAGCCTCTTAGCGGACAATGAGCAGTTCTTC | CASSLLADNEQFF
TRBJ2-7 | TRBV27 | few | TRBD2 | TGTGCCAGCAGTTTAGCGGGAGGACCCTCCTACGAGCAGTACTTC | CASSLAGGPSYEQYF
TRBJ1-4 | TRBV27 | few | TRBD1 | TGTGCCAGCGGACAGGGCTTTGGTGAAAAACTGTTTTTT | CASGQGFGEKLFF
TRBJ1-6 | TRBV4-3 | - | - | TGCGCCAGCAGCCAAGTATCAGGGTTAGAGGCACCCCTCCACTTT | CASSQVSGLEAPLHF
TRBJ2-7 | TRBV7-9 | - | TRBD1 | TGTGCCAGCAGCCTCAGGCGGGCAGGGGGATACGAGCAGTACTTC | CASSLRRAGGYEQYF
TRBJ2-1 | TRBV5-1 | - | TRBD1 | TGCGCCAGCAGCTCTTCCCCAGGGGGCGAGTACAATGAGCAGTTCTTC | CASSSSPGGEYNEQFF
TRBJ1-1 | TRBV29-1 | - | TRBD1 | TGCAGCGTGGCTAACAGGGGGAACACTGAAGCTTTCTTT | CSVANRGNTEAFF
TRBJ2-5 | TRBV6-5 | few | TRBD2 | TGTGCCAGCAGCCGGACTAGCGAGCAGACCCAGTACTTC | CASSRTSEQTQYF
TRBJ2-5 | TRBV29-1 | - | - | TGCAGCGTGCGGGGGACAGACCAAGAGACCCAGTACTTC | CSVRGTDQETQYF
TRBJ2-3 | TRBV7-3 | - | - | TGTGCCAGCAGACCAGAGGGGCCAGATACGCAGTATTTT | CASRPEGPDTQYF
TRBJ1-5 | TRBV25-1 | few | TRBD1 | TGTGCCAGCAGTGGGACAGGGACGCCCCAGCATTTT | CASSGTGTPQHF
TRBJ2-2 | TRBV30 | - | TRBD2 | TGTGCCTTGACTAGCTTCGGGGAGCTGTTTTTT | CALTSFGELFF
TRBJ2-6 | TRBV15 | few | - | TGTGCCACCAGCCGGCCAGGGGGGAGGTCTGGGGCCAACGTCCTGACTTTC | CATSRPGGRSGANVLTF
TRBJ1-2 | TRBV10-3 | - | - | TGTGCCATCATGGGAACTAACTATGGCTACACCTTC | CAIMGTNYGYTF
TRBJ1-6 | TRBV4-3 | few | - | TGCGCCAGCAGCCAGAGGGGTCTGAGGAATTCACCCCTCCACTTT | CASSQRGLRNSPLHF
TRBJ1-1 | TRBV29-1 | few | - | TGCAGCGCCCTGGGGGAATACACTGAAGCTTTCTTT | CSALGEYTEAFF
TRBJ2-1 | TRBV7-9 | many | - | TGTGCCAGCAGCCCTGCAGCCGGTGAGCAGTTCTTC | CASSPAAGEQFF
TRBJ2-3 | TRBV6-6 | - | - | TGTGCCAGCAGTGATTCTTACACAGATACGCAGTATTTT | CASSDSYTDTQYF
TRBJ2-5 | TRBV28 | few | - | TGTGCCATCCGCAACCGGGCCCCAATGGGGGAGACCCAGTACTTC | CAIRNRAPMGETQYF
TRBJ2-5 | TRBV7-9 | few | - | TGTGCCAGCAGCTTAGTCGGGGCGAGAAAGACCCAGTACTTC | CASSLVGARKTQYF
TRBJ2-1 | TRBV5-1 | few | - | TGCGCCAGCAGCTCTGGACTCAACAATGAGCAGTTCTTC | CASSSGLNNEQFF
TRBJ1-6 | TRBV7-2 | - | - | TGTGCCAGCAGCTCGATCAGGGAACGGGGACCCCTCCACTTT | CASSSIRERGPLHF
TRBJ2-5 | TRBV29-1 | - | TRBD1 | TGCAGCGGCTACAGGGGATTAGCCAAAGAGACCCAGTACTTC | CSGYRGLAKETQYF
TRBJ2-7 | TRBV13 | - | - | TGTGCCAGCAGCTTATGGGCGGGTAGCTCCTACGAGCAGTACTTC | CASSLWAGSSYEQYF
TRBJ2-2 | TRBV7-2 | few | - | TGTGCCAGCAGCTTAACAGGGTTTCAGCTGTTTTTT | CASSLTGFQLFF